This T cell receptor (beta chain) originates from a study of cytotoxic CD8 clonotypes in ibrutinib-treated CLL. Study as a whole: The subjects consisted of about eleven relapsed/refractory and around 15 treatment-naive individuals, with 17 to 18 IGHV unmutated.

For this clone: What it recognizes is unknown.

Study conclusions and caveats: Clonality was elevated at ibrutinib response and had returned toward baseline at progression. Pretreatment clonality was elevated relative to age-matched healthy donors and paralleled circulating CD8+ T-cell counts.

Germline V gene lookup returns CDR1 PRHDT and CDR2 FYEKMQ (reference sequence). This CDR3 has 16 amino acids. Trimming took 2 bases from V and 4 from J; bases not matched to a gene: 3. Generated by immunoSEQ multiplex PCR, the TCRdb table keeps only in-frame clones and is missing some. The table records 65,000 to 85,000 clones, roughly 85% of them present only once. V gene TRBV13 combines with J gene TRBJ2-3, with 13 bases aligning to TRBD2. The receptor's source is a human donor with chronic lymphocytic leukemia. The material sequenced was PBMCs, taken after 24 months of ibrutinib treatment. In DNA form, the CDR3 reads TGTGCCAGCAGCTTACGGACTAGCGGGAGCCCAGATACGCAGTATTTT. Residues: CASSLRTSGSPDTQYF.